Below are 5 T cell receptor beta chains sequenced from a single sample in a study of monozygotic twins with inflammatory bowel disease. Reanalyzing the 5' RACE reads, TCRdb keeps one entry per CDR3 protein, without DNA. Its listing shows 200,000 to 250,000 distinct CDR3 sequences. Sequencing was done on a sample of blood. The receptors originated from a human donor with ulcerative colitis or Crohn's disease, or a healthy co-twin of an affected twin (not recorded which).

The CDR3 loop reads CASSEVAAWTGPNTEAFF. The J gene is TRBJ1-1, the V gene TRBV4-1; TCRdb returns TRBD1, unconfirmable since there is no DNA. The germline CDR1 and CDR2 sequences are MGHRA and YSYEKL. The CDR3 sequence is 18 residues long.

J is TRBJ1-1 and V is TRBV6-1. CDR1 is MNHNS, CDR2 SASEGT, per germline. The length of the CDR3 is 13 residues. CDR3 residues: CASSEVVGTEAFF.

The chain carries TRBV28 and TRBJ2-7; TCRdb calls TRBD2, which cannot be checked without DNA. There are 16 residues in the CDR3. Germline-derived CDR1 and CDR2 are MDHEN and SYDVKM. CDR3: CASSLYESGGSYEQYF.

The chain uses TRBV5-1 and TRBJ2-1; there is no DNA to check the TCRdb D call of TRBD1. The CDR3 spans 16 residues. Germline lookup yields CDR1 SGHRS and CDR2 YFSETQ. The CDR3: CASSPGQGGTYNEQFF.

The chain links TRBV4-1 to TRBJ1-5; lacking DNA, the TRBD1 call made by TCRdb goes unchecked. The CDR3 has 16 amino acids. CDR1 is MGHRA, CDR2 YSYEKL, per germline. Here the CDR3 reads CASSQGHGDNYQPQHF.